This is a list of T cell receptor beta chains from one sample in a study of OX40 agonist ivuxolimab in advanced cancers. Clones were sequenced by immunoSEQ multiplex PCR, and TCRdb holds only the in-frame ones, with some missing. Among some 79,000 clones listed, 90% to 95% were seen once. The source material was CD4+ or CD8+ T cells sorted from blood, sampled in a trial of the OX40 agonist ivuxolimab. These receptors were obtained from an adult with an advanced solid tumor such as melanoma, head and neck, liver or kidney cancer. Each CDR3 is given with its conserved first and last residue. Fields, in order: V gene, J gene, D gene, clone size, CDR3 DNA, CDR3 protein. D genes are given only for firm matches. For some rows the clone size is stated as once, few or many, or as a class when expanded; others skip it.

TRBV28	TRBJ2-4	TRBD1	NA	TGTGCCAGCAGTACCAGGGACAGACGAAACATTCAGTACTTC	CASSTRDRRNIQYF
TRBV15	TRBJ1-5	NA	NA	TGTGCCACCAGCAGAGAAAGGGGCAATCAGCCCCAGCATTTT	CATSRERGNQPQHF
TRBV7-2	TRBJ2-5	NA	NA	TGTGCCAGCAGCTTAGTTGGCTCGTCATCGGGAAAAGAGACCCAGTACTTC	CASSLVGSSSGKETQYF
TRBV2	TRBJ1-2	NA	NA	TGTGCCAGCAGTGAACGGGGAGTAGGCGGCTACACCTTC	CASSERGVGGYTF
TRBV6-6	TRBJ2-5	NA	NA	TGTGCCAGCAGTACAAGCGGAGGCCCCAGGGCGACCCAGTACTTC	CASSTSGGPRATQYF
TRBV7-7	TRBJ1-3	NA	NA	TGTGCCAGCAGCTTAGGGTTCGGAAACACCATATATTTT	CASSLGFGNTIYF
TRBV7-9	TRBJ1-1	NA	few	TGTGCCAGCAGCTTACAACACATGAACACTGAAGCTTTCTTT	CASSLQHMNTEAFF
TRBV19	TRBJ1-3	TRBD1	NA	TGTGCCAGTAGCCATCCGGGACAGGGGGCGCGTGGAAACACCATATATTTT	CASSHPGQGARGNTIYF
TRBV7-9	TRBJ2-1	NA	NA	TGTGCCAGCAGCTTGGAGCTACTAGGGGTGAAGCAGTTCTTC	CASSLELLGVKQFF
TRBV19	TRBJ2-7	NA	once	TGTGCCAGTAGTATAGAAGGTGGGGGCGCAGGGGAGCAGTACTTC	CASSIEGGGAGEQYF
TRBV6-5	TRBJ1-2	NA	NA	TGTGCCAGCAGCACACTATATGGCTACACCTTC	CASSTLYGYTF
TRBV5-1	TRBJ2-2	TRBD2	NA	TGCGCCAGCAGCTTCAGTAGCGGGAGTAGTGGCGGGGAGCTGTTTTTT	CASSFSSGSSGGELFF
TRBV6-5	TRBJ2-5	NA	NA	TGTGCCAGCAGTTACTCTTCTCGGGGACGGCTGCAGACCCAGTACTTC	CASSYSSRGRLQTQYF
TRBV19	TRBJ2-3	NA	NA	TGTGCCAGTAGACCGGCCGGAGATACGCAGTATTTT	CASRPAGDTQYF
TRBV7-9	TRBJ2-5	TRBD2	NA	TGTGCCAGCAGCCTACGGGAGGTGCAAGAGACCCAGTACTTC	CASSLREVQETQYF
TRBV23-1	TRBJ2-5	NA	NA	TGCGCCAGCAGTCTCCTCTCGACAGGGGAGGGAGAGACCCAGTACTTC	CASSLLSTGEGETQYF
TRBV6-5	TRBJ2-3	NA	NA	TGTGCCAGCAGTTACTCTCGGGCACGGGGAGATACGCAGTATTTT	CASSYSRARGDTQYF
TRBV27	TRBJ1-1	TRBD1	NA	TGTGCCAGCAGATCCGGGACAGGCCCGGGGGACACTGAAGCTTTCTTT	CASRSGTGPGDTEAFF
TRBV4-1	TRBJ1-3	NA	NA	TGCGCCAGCAGCCAAGTGACGGTTGGAAACACCATATATTTT	CASSQVTVGNTIYF
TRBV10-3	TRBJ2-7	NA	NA	TGTGCCATCAGTGAGTCATCCGAGCAGTACTTC	CAISESSEQYF
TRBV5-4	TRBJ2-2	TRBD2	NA	TGTGCCAGCAGCTTGGCCGGGAGGCCCGCCGGGGAGCTGTTTTTT	CASSLAGRPAGELFF
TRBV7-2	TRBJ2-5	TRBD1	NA	TGTGCCAGCAGCTTTACGCCTCCTACAGGGGGCGGTGAGACCCAGTACTTC	CASSFTPPTGGGETQYF
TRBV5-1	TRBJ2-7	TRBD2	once	TGCGCCAGCAGCTGGGGCGCCGCTAGCGGGAGGGTCCACGAGCAGTACTTC	CASSWGAASGRVHEQYF
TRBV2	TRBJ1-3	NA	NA	TGTGCCAGCAGTGCTGTACAGGTCCTCTCTGGAAACACCATATATTTT	CASSAVQVLSGNTIYF
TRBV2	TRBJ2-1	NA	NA	TGTGCCAGCTCCCGTTTGGGGCCTGAGCAGTTCTTC	CASSRLGPEQFF
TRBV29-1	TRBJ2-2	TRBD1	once	TGCAGCGTTCTACAGGGGGCGCGGACCGGGGAGCTGTTTTTT	CSVLQGARTGELFF
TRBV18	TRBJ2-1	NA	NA	TGTGCCAGCTCACCCGTCGGGTCAAGCTCCTACAATGAGCAGTTCTTC	CASSPVGSSSYNEQFF
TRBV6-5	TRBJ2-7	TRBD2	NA	TGTGCCAGCGTTAGCGGGATTGGCGAGCAGTACTTC	CASVSGIGEQYF
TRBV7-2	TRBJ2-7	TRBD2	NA	TGTGCCAGCAGCCGGACTAGGGACTCCTACGAGCAGTACTTC	CASSRTRDSYEQYF
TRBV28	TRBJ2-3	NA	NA	TGTGCCAGCAGTTTAAGTCTAGCCCCAATAGCGACAGATACGCAGTATTTT	CASSLSLAPIATDTQYF
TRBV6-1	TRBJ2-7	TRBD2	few	TGTGCCAGCAGGTTAGCGGGAGGTCGGTACGAGCAGTACTTC	CASRLAGGRYEQYF
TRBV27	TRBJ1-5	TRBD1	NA	TGTGCCAGCAGTTTAGGGACAGGGGGACAGCCCCAGCATTTT	CASSLGTGGQPQHF
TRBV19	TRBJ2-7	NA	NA	TGTGCCAGTAGTATAGGACAGGCTAGCTCCAACGAGCAGTACTTC	CASSIGQASSNEQYF
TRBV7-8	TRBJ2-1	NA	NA	TGTGCCAGCAGCTTAGACGGTAGTGGTAAGCAGTTCTTC	CASSLDGSGKQFF
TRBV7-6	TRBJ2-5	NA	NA	TGTGCCAGCAGCTTAGGCCCCCGAGGGGGTGTGTGGGAGACCCAGTACTTC	CASSLGPRGGVWETQYF
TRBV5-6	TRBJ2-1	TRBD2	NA	TGTGCCAGCAGCCTAACTAGCGGGAGCTCCTACAATGAGCAGTTCTTC	CASSLTSGSSYNEQFF
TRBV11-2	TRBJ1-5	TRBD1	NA	TGTGCCAGCAGCTCCAGGGGGTATAGCAATCAGCCCCAGCATTTT	CASSSRGYSNQPQHF
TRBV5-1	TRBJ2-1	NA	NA	TGCGCCAGCAGCCTGACTAGGGGGGGGCGCAATGAGCAGTTCTTC	CASSLTRGGRNEQFF
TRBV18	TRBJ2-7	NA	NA	TGTGCCAGCTCCGTGGGGGAGATTTACGAGCAGTACTTC	CASSVGEIYEQYF
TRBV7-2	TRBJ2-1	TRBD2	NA	TGTGCCAGCCAACTTAACCCGGGACTAGTCTACAATGAGCAGTTCTTC	CASQLNPGLVYNEQFF
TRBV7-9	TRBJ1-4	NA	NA	TGTGCCAGCGGGCGGAGTGGGGCAACTAATGAAAAACTGTTTTTT	CASGRSGATNEKLFF
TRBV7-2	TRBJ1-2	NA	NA	TGTGCCAGCAGCCCACGCCGGGGCAGGGCCTATGGCTACACCTTC	CASSPRRGRAYGYTF
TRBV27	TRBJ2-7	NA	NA	TGTGCCAGCAGTCGGACAGCACCGGACGAGCAGTACTTC	CASSRTAPDEQYF
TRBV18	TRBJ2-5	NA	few	TGTGCCAGCTCACCGCGGACAGCTGAAGAGACCCAGTACTTC	CASSPRTAEETQYF
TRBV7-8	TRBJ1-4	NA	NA	TGTGCCAGCAGTAAAGGGTTGGACCCTTGGAATGAAAAACTGTTTTTT	CASSKGLDPWNEKLFF
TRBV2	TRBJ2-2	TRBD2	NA	TGTGCCAGCAGGGGACTAGCGGGAGCCACCGGGGAGCTGTTTTTT	CASRGLAGATGELFF
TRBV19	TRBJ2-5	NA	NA	TGTGCCAGTAGTATGACTTCCCTCGGGGCCCAAGAGACCCAGTACTTC	CASSMTSLGAQETQYF
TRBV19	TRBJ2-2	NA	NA	TGTGCCAGTAGTATTAGAAGGGCGAACACCGGGGAGCTGTTTTTT	CASSIRRANTGELFF
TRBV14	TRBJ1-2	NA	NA	TGTGCCAGCAGCCAAGCGTCCCAGGTGGATGGCTACACCTTC	CASSQASQVDGYTF
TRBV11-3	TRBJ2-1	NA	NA	TGTGCCAGCAGCCGGGACTCGTCCTACAATGAGCAGTTCTTC	CASSRDSSYNEQFF
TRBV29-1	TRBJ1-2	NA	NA	TGCAGCGTTGGAGGAACCGGGATACCCAACTATGGCTACACCTTC	CSVGGTGIPNYGYTF
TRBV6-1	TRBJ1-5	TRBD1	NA	TGTGCCAGCAGCGAAACAGGGGTTGGAGGCAATCAGCCCCAGCATTTT	CASSETGVGGNQPQHF
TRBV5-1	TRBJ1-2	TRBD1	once	TGCGCCAGCAGCCAGGACAGGGGTTTGACGTTTTTGTTGGACTATGGCTACACCTTC	CASSQDRGLTFLLDYGYTF
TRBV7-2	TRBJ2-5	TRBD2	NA	TGTGCCAGCAACCCGGGACTAGCGGACCAAGAGACCCAGTACTTC	CASNPGLADQETQYF